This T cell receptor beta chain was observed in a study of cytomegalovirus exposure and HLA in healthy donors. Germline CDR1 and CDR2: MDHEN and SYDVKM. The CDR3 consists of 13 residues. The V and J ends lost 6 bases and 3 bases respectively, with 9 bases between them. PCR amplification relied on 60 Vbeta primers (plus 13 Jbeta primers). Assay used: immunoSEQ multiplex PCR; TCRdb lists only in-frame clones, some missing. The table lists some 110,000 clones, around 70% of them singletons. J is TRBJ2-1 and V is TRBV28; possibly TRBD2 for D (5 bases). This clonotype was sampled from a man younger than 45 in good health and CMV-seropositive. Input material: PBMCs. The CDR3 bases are TGTGCCAGCAGGGAGGACGGCTACAATGAGCAGTTCTTC. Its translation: CASREDGYNEQFF.